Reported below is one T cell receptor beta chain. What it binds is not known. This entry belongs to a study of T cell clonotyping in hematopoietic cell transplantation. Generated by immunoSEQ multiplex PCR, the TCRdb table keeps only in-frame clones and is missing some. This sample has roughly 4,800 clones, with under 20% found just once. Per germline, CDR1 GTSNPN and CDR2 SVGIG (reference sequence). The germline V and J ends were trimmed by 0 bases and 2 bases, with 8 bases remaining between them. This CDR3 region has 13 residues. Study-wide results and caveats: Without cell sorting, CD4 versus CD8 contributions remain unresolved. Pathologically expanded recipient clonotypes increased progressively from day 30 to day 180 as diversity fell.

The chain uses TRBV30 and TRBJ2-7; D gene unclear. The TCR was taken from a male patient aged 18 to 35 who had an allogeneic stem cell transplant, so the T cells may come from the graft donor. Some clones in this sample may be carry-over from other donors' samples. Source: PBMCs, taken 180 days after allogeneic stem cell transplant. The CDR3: CAWSVGGAYEQYF. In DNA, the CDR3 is TGTGCCTGGAGTGTAGGCGGAGCCTACGAGCAGTACTTC.